This record covers a single TCR beta chain. The antigen is undetermined. The data derive from a study of graft-versus-host responses after intestinal transplantation. Study-level information: Every recipient had anti-thymocyte globulin induction and roughly three years of tacrolimus plus steroids.

General study results and limits: Elevated graft-versus-host to host-versus-graft clonal ratios in allografts were recorded for patients with graft-donor T cell macrochimerism. HvG clone declines early post-transplant were associated with peak circulating GvH levels.

The protocol was immunoSEQ multiplex PCR, while the TCRdb copy is restricted to in-frame clones and leaves out a portion. The repertoire has over 45,000 clones, roughly 90% of them found once; the top ten carry 0.62%. CDR1 and CDR2 from the germline V gene are MDHEN and SYDVKM. Trimming took off 5 bases at V and 7 bases at J, with 9 bases between the two ends. This CDR3 has 11 residues. Specimen: unstimulated CD4+ T cells sorted from spleen or lymph node cells, collected before transplant. V and J are TRBV28 and TRBJ2-7; D gene ambiguous. This receptor was identified in a human donor who was the organ donor for an intestinal transplant. In DNA, the CDR3 is TGTGCCAGCAGTCCTCGGAGAGAGCAGTACTTC. Encoded protein: CASSPRREQYF.